Listed below are T cell receptor beta chains from one sample, sequenced in a study of tumor and adjacent non-tumor tissue in lung cancer. TCRdb processed the multiplex PCR reads anew with MiXCR; each CDR3 protein has one entry. The profile covers about 44,000 distinct CDR3 sequences, with 60% to 70% appearing a single time and roughly 20% taken by the ten largest. Sequencing was done on a sample of distant non-tumor lung tissue. The receptors were gathered from a woman aged 40-49 years with non-small cell lung cancer. Both conserved end residues are part of each CDR3. D genes are given only for firm matches. Clone size appears in some rows only: once, few, many, or a class for an expanded clone.

clone_size	j_call	v_call	d_call	cdr3_nt	cdr3_aa
.	TRBJ1-2	TRBV11-2	.	.	CTSSDPIQGPYGCIF
few	TRBJ2-7	TRBV20-1	.	TGCAGTGCTAGGATTAACCCCGGGGAGGAGCAGTACTTC	CSARINPGEEQYF
.	TRBJ2-1	TRBV6-1	.	TGTGCCAGCAGTGCTGAACAGGAGGATAGCGATGAGCAGTTCTTC	CASSAEQEDSDEQFF
.	TRBJ2-7	TRBV20-1	.	TGCAGTGGTAGTTCCTCCTACGAGCAGTACTTC	CSGSSSYEQYF
many	TRBJ2-7	TRBV14	.	TGTGCCAGCAGCCATAAAGGGATAAGCTCCTACGAGCAGTACTTC	CASSHKGISSYEQYF
.	TRBJ2-5	TRBV11-2	.	TGTGCCAGCAGCTTAATTCATGAGACCCAGTACTTC	CASSLIHETQYF
.	TRBJ2-3	TRBV2	TRBD2	TGTGCCGGCACCGGGACTAGCGGGAGGACAGATACGCAGTATTTT	CAGTGTSGRTDTQYF
medium-sized	TRBJ2-2	TRBV11-2	TRBD2	TGTGCCAGCAGATTTCTGGGTAGCGGGAGGGCCAACACCGGGGAGCTGTTTTTT	CASRFLGSGRANTGELFF
.	TRBJ2-4	TRBV20-1	.	TGCAGTGCCCGAAGAGGGGCCTGGGCCAAAAGCATTCAGTACTTC	CSARRGAWAKSIQYF
.	TRBJ2-6	TRBV2	.	TGTGCCAGCAGTGAAGCGAGGGCTGGGGCCAACGTCCTGACTTTC	CASSEARAGANVLTF
.	TRBJ2-7	TRBV11-2	.	TGTGCCAGCAGCCACGGGGTCGCCGAGCAGTATTTC	CASSHGVAEQYF
.	TRBJ2-7	TRBV7-2	.	TGTGCCAGCAGCTCTACTAGTACCTCCTACGAGCAGTACTTC	CASSSTSTSYEQYF
.	TRBJ2-2	TRBV10-2	TRBD2	TGCGCCAGCAGTTCAAGCGGGATCGGCACCGGGGAGGTGATTTTT	CASSSSGIGTGEVIF
.	TRBJ2-5	TRBV11-2	.	TGTTCCAGCAGCGATAGCAGATCCACTGGGACTGCTCAAGAGACCCAGTACTTC	CSSSDSRSTGTAQETQYF
.	TRBJ2-7	TRBV6-5	TRBD1	TGTACCAGCAGTTACGTTGGTGGAGTTGTGGGGACAGGGGGCTCCTACGGGCAGTACTTC	CTSSYVGGVVGTGGSYGQYF
many	TRBJ2-3	TRBV12-3/TRBV12-4	TRBD1	TGTGCCAGCACCCCTCCCCGGGGACAGGGTGGAATAGATACGCAGTATTTT	CASTPPRGQGGIDTQYF
.	TRBJ1-1	TRBV6-5	TRBD1	TGTGCCAGCAGGAAAGGGAGGGTATGGGACAGTGAAGTTTTCTTT	CASRKGRVWDSEVFF
many	TRBJ2-5	TRBV14	TRBD1	TGTGCCAGCAGCCCGGACAGGGACGATGAGTACTTC	CASSPDRDDEYF
many	TRBJ2-1	TRBV10-2	.	TGCGCCAGCAGTGAGACAGCGGTCAATGAGCAGTTCTTC	CASSETAVNEQFF
.	TRBJ1-2	TRBV12-3/TRBV12-4	.	TGTGCCAGCAGTGGGCTTGGCAGGGAGAGGGGCTACACCTTC	CASSGLGRERGYTF
.	TRBJ2-3	TRBV6-6	TRBD2	TGTGCCAGCATGCCTAGCGGGAGGGGGGATACGCGGTATTTT	CASMPSGRGDTRYF
.	TRBJ2-7	TRBV11-2	.	TGTGCCAGCAGCCTAGCCGGGACCCTACAGTACTTC	CASSLAGTLQYF
many	TRBJ1-4	TRBV12-3/TRBV12-4	.	TGTGCCAGCAGACACTTTAATGAAAAACTGTTTTTT	CASRHFNEKLFF
.	TRBJ1-2	TRBV30	.	TGTGCCTGGTGGGAACTCCCCCTCTATGGCTACACCTTC	CAWWELPLYGYTF
.	TRBJ2-3	TRBV29-1	.	TGCAGCGTTGTCCCAGCGGGCCGCACAGATACGCAGCATTTC	CSVVPAGRTDTQHF
many	TRBJ2-1	TRBV4-1	TRBD2	TGCGCCAGCAGCTACACCTCCGGCCAGCGGGGGGGTCGGGTCTCCTACAATGAGCAGTTCTTC	CASSYTSGQRGGRVSYNEQFF
.	TRBJ1-5	TRBV29-1	.	TGCAGCGCAGGGGAGAGGGTCAATCAGCCCCAGCATTTT	CSAGERVNQPQHF
.	TRBJ2-1	TRBV11-2	TRBD1	TGTGTCAGCAGCTTGGAGGGGACAGGGGGTTACAATGAACAGTTCTTC	CVSSLEGTGGYNEQFF
.	TRBJ2-1	TRBV11-2	.	TGTGCCAGCAGCTTAGGGACTACCTACGATGAGAAGTTCTTC	CASSLGTTYDEKFF
.	TRBJ2-6	TRBV11-2	.	TGTGCCAGGAGCCAAACAGCTGGGATCAACGTCCTGACTTTC	CARSQTAGINVLTF